The 10 T cell receptor beta chains given below trace back to one sample, sequenced in a study of CD8+CD57+ T cells in acquired aplastic anemia. Template material for TCR beta VDJ and CDR3 profiling consisted of genomic DNA. TCRdb ran MiXCR on the reads and lists one entry per CDR3 protein. The sample lists around 200,000 distinct CDR3 sequences, around 63% occurring once. The sample was sorted CD4+, CD8+, or CD8+CD57+ T cells (not recorded which) from PBMCs. These receptors were collected from a human donor in good health.

This chain joins TRBV7-8 and TRBJ2-3, with 11 bases that match TRBD1. Germline CDR1 reads SGHVS; CDR2 reads FQNEAQ. This CDR3 comprises 17 residues. V shed 5 bases, J shed 2 bases, and the junction held 9 bases outside the gene matches. The CDR3 region is CASSPPPGQGDTDTQYF. The DNA for the CDR3 is TGTGCCAGCAGCCCACCACCGGGACAGGGGGACACAGATACGCAGTATTTT.

This clonotype was seen many times. The chain employs TRBV7-9 and TRBJ2-1; 9 nucleotides match TRBD2. V lost 7 bases to trimming and J lost 4 bases; unmatched junction nucleotides: 8. The CDR3 runs to 15 residues. Germline loops: CDR1 SEHNR, CDR2 FQNEAQ (reference sequence). This CDR3 is CASTHSAGGYNEQFF. CDR3 DNA: TGTGCCAGCACCCATTCGGCGGGGGGGTACAATGAGCAGTTCTTC.

The V and J genes are TRBV2 and TRBJ1-6; 9 positions agree with TRBD1. The CDR3 runs 15 residues. The ends lost 1 base at V and 7 bases at J; junction bases unmatched: 2. CDR1 and CDR2 from the germline V gene are SNHLY and FYNNEI. The CDR3 DNA reads as TGTGCCAGCAGTGAAGAGGGGACAGGGAATTCACCCCTCCACTTT. Protein product: CASSEEGTGNSPLHF. Combining the CDR3 with reference TRBV2 and TRBJ1-6 gives the whole variable domain EPEVTQTPSHQVTQMGQEVILRCVPISNHLYFYWYRQILGQKVEFLVSFYNNEISEKSEIFDDQFSVERPDGSNFTLKIRSTKLEDSAMYFCASSEEGTGNSPLHFGNGTRLTVT.

This sequence joins TRBV2 and TRBJ1-2; D is uncertain. The CDR3 extends over 10 amino acids. V was shortened by 6 bases and J by 12 bases, with 11 bases between the two germline ends. In germline, CDR1 is SNHLY, CDR2 FYNNEI. The CDR3 DNA reads TGTGCCAGCAGGGGTGTCCTGCACACCTTC. It is translated as CASRGVLHTF. The full variable domain, completed using reference TRBV2 and TRBJ1-2, is EPEVTQTPSHQVTQMGQEVILRCVPISNHLYFYWYRQILGQKVEFLVSFYNNEISEKSEIFDDQFSVERPDGSNFTLKIRSTKLEDSAMYFCASRGVLHTFGSGTRLTVV.

The chain couples TRBV19 to TRBJ2-7, with D possibly matching TRBD1 (6 bases). CDR3 size: 15 residues. V lost 4 bases and J lost 6, with 19 bases in between. Germline CDR1 and CDR2: LNHDA and SQIVND (reference sequence). Here the CDR3 DNA reads TGTGCCAGTAGTAGTACGGGGACAAGGTTGGGCGAGCAGTACTTC. It translates to CASSSTGTRLGEQYF.

This clonotype was found many times. The chain carries TRBV2 and TRBJ1-1; D unclear. CDR1 and CDR2 (germline): SNHLY, FYNNEI. Trimming took off 3 bases at V and 3 bases at J, with 5 bases between the two ends. The CDR3 has 12 amino acids. The CDR3 sequence is CASSEGYTEAFF. DNA of the CDR3: TGTGCCAGCAGTGAGGGGTACACTGAAGCTTTCTTT.

J is TRBJ2-1 and V is TRBV4-1, with a tentative D call TRBD1 (5 bases). Germline V gene lookup returns CDR1 MGHRA and CDR2 YSYEKL. The ends were cut back, 4 bases at V and 10 bases at J, with 14 bases in the middle. This CDR3 is 13 amino acids long. CDR3 DNA sequence: TGCGCCAGCAGCCGAGATAGGGGCACGGAGCAGTTCTTC. Its translation: CASSRDRGTEQFF.

In its sample, this clonotype was seen a few times. This chain uses TRBV18 with TRBJ2-7; TRBD1 is a possible D gene (5 bases). The germline V and J ends were trimmed by 8 bases and 6 bases, with 29 bases remaining between them. The germline V gene has CDR1 KGHSH and CDR2 LQKENI. The CDR3 runs to 17 residues. This chain's CDR3 is CASTYQDPGHPLSEQYF. CDR3 DNA sequence: TGTGCCAGCACCTATCAAGATCCCGGACACCCCTTAAGCGAGCAGTACTTC.

The chain uses TRBV6-1 and TRBJ2-1, with 10 bases that match TRBD1. CDR1 is MNHNS and CDR2 is SASEGT in the germline V gene. The J segment lost 14 bases and the V segment lost 5 bases, leaving 6 bases of the junction unmatched. This CDR3 contains 12 residues. CDR3 sequence reads: CASSPTGQGEFF. CDR3 nucleotides: TGTGCCAGCAGTCCCACAGGACAGGGGGAGTTCTTC.

This chain links TRBV19 with TRBJ2-7, with 8 bases identical to TRBD1. J lost 3 bases, V lost 5 bases, and 12 bases had no gene match. Looked up from germline, CDR1 is LNHDA and CDR2 is SQIVND (reference sequence). The CDR3 has 16 residues. The CDR3 DNA sequence: TGTGCCAGTAGTCCCAGGGGGCGCGATGGGGGCTACGAGCAGTACTTC. It yields the protein CASSPRGRDGGYEQYF.